Each of the 27 T cell receptor beta chains below was sequenced from the same sample in a study of molecular identifiers for immune sequencing clone quantification. TCRdb reprocessed the PCR reads via MiXCR and lists one record per CDR3 protein. Of some 41,000 distinct CDR3 sequences in the sample, approximately 25% were seen once. The sample comprised naive CD8+ T cells from blood, with Jurkat cell RNA spiked in. The subset denotes: FACS-sorted CD8+CD4-CCR7+CD45RA+ naive T cells. The receptor set was obtained from a human donor in good health. Some libraries in this study had Jurkat cell RNA spiked in.

This clonotype was seen many times. For the CDR3, the DNA is TGTGCCAGCAGCTTAGACGGGACTAGCGGGGGACAAGAGACCCAGTACTTC. Translating gives CASSLDGTSGGQETQYF. The V and J genes are TRBV7-2 and TRBJ2-5; 14 nucleotides align to TRBD2. V dropped 1 base and J dropped 2; count of bases not matched to a gene: 3. CDR3 length: 17 residues. The germline CDR1 and CDR2 sequences are SGHTA and FQGNSA.

This clonotype was found many times. The chain has TRBV6-6 and TRBJ2-1; D unresolved. CDR3 length equals 11 residues. The V end lost 5 bases, the J end lost 8 bases, and 7 bases lay between the germline ends. Per germline, CDR1 MNHNY and CDR2 SVGAGI (reference sequence). The CDR3 loop reads CASSLKDEQFF. The CDR3 DNA follows: TGTGCCAGCAGTCTTAAGGATGAGCAGTTCTTC.

Worth noting for this clonotype: This sequence may be a read error, since a much larger clone differs from it by one base. The gene calls are TRBV6-2 or TRBV6-3 and TRBJ2-2; D not certain. The germline gives CDR1 MNHEY, CDR2 SVGEGT. The CDR3 sequence is 15 residues long. Trimming stripped 8 bases from V and 2 bases from J, with 15 bases between. The CDR3 spells CASGFRVVNTGELFF. The CDR3 nucleotides are TGTGCCAGCGGTTTCCGGGTCGTCAACACCGGGGAGCTGTTTTTT.

A few counts support this clonotype. The gene calls are TRBV6-5 and TRBJ1-1; no clear D gene. Between the trimmed V and J ends, which lost 9 bases and 0 bases, there was a span of 11 bases. The CDR3 is made up of 13 amino acids. CDR1 and CDR2 from the germline V gene are MNHEY and SVGAGI. Here the CDR3 DNA reads TGTGCCAGTTCCGACGGGCTGAACACTGAAGCTTTCTTT. This codes for CASSDGLNTEAFF.

This clonotype was detected ten times or more. The rearrangement links TRBV15 to TRBJ1-5; a weak D match, TRBD1 (6 bases). CDR3 length: 14 residues. The V gene's germline CDR1 is LNHNV and CDR2 YYDKDF (reference sequence). Trimming removed 6 bases from V and 6 bases from J, with 15 bases in between. The CDR3 nucleotides are TGTGCCACCAGTGGGGGCCCGGGGGGTCAGCCCCAGCATTTT. Translation: CATSGGPGGQPQHF.

V usage is TRBV6-5 and J usage is TRBJ1-2, with D hard to call. Germline CDR1 MNHEY, CDR2 SVGAGI. V gave up 2 bases and J gave up 1 base, with 5 bases separating them. The CDR3 has 13 amino acids. CDR3 in amino acids: CASSYVLNYGYTF. DNA for the CDR3: TGTGCCAGCAGTTACGTCCTTAACTATGGCTACACCTTC.

Note on this clonotype: A much bigger clone sits one base away, suggesting this may be a read error. This chain uses TRBV27 with TRBJ2-7; no firm D call. CDR1 is MNHEY and CDR2 is SMNVEV in the germline V gene (reference sequence). There are 13 residues in the CDR3. CDR3 region: CACSPLSSYEQYF. The CDR3 bases are TGTGCCTGCAGCCCTCTGTCCTCCTACGAGCAGTACTTC.

The gene calls are TRBV4-1 and TRBJ2-1; D gene ambiguous. This CDR3 contains 13 residues. Germline values: CDR1 MGHRA, CDR2 YSYEKL. V lost 3 bases, J lost 0 bases, and 3 bases lay in between. The CDR3: CASSHNSYNEQFF. The CDR3 DNA follows: TGCGCCAGCAGCCATAACTCCTACAATGAGCAGTTCTTC.

A note on this clonotype: One end of the junction fails to match germline, which may point to a read error. The V call is TRBV19, the J call TRBJ2-6; a possible D gene is TRBD1 (5 bases). Germline CDR1 is LNHDA and CDR2 is SQIVND (reference sequence). This CDR3 has 15 residues. The chain's CDR3 is CASSLNPSGANVLTF. In DNA form, the CDR3 reads TGTGCCAGTAGTCTCAACCCCTCTGGGGCCAACGTCCTGACATTC.

Concerning this clonotype: A read error may explain this, as a much larger clone is one base away. The rearrangement joins TRBV5-1 to TRBJ2-3, with D tentatively TRBD1 (5 bases). In germline, CDR1 is SGHRS, CDR2 YFSETQ. V gave up 9 bases and J gave up 1 base, with 18 bases separating them. This CDR3 has 15 amino acids. CDR3 bases: TGCGCCACCCTCGTGGGGCTCCGAGGCACAGATACGCAGTATTTT. Translating it yields CATLVGLRGTDTQYF.

This clonotype counts as medium-sized. The chain combines TRBV6-5 with TRBJ2-7; D remains ambiguous. Germline V gives CDR1 MNHEY, CDR2 SVGAGI. V was cut by 2 bases and J by 4 bases, with 15 bases left in between. This CDR3 is built from 15 residues. The CDR3 loop is CASSYQGLAAYEQYF. The CDR3 bases are TGTGCCAGCAGTTACCAAGGATTAGCAGCGTACGAGCAGTACTTC.

This clonotype was found many times. The chain has TRBV11-2 and TRBJ2-7, with D unresolved. The CDR3 covers 13 residues. With 3 bases removed from V and 2 bases from J, the gap between germline ends came to 8 bases. Germline V gene lookup returns CDR1 SGHAT and CDR2 FQNNGV. CDR3 DNA: TGTGCCAGCAGCTTCGCGGTTGCCTACGAGCAGTACTTC. Residues: CASSFAVAYEQYF. The whole variable domain, filled in from reference TRBV11-2 and TRBJ2-7, reads EAGVAQSPRYKIIEKRQSVAFWCNPISGHATLYWYQQILGQGPKLLIQFQNNGVVDDSQLPKDRFSAERLKGVDSTLKIQPAKLEDSAVYLCASSFAVAYEQYFGPGTRLTVT.

With regard to this clonotype: This could be a read error, since a much larger clone is one nucleotide away. The rearrangement joins TRBV10-3 to TRBJ2-3, with TRBD1 as a possible D gene (6 bases). Germline CDR1 and CDR2: ENHRY and SYGVKD. V lost 6 bases to trimming and J lost 0 bases, with 10 bases between them. This CDR3 region has 14 residues. This CDR3 reads CAIRGAASTDTQYF. As DNA, the CDR3 is TGTGCCATCAGGGGGGCAGCTAGCACAGATACGCAGTATTTT.

In its sample, this clonotype was seen many times. This chain connects TRBV5-4 to TRBJ2-7; D is ambiguous. The germline V and J ends were trimmed by 0 bases and 0 bases, with 13 bases remaining between them. The V gene's germline CDR1 is SGHNT and CDR2 YYREEE (reference sequence). CDR3 length equals 16 residues. The CDR3 DNA follows: TGTGCCAGCAGCTTGGTGGCAACCTCCTACTCCTACGAGCAGTACTTC. Protein product: CASSLVATSYSYEQYF. The whole variable domain, filled in from reference TRBV5-4 and TRBJ2-7, reads ETGVTQSPTHLIKTRGQQVTLRCSSQSGHNTVSWYQQALGQGPQFIFQYYREEENGRGNFPPRFSGLQFPNYSSELNVNALELDDSALYLCASSLVATSYSYEQYFGPGTRLTVT.

In its sample, this clonotype is medium-sized. The chain has TRBV7-2 and TRBJ2-7; 11 bases are a match to TRBD2. The CDR3 consists of 14 residues. The V and J ends lost 3 bases and 4 bases, in that order; junction bases with no gene match: 2. CDR1 is SGHTA, CDR2 FQGNSA, per germline. The CDR3 sequence is CASSFSSGGYEQYF. The CDR3 DNA reads as TGTGCCAGCAGCTTCTCTAGCGGGGGGTACGAGCAGTACTTC.

By sample fraction, this clonotype is medium-sized (0.01 to 0.1%). DNA of the CDR3: TGCGCCAGCAGCCCACTGGCAGGGGGCCGTGATACGCAGTATTTT. The encoded protein is CASSPLAGGRDTQYF. The chain joins TRBV4-3 to TRBJ2-3; 8 nucleotides align to TRBD1. The junction had 9 bases not matched to a gene; V was cut back by 4 bases and J by 6 bases. Germline V lookup: CDR1 LGHNA, CDR2 YSLEER. The CDR3 is 15 residues long.

This clonotype was observed a handful of times. This chain connects TRBV5-1 to TRBJ2-3; 7 positions agree with TRBD1. Germline V lookup: CDR1 SGHRS, CDR2 YFSETQ. The CDR3 consists of 16 residues. V lost 3 bases to trimming and J lost 2 bases; unmatched junction nucleotides: 9. The CDR3 protein is CASSSIRDRVTDTQYF. CDR3 nucleotides: TGCGCCAGCAGCTCAATCCGGGACAGAGTCACAGATACGCAGTATTTT.

This clonotype came up many times. The V and J genes are TRBV27 and TRBJ2-7, with D uncertain. The V and J ends lost 5 bases and 3 bases respectively, with 8 bases between them. Germline V CDR1 and CDR2: MNHEY, SMNVEV (reference sequence). This CDR3 comprises 12 residues. CDR3 bases: TGTGCCAGCAGTGCCCCTAACTACGAGCAGTACTTC. Amino acid sequence: CASSAPNYEQYF.

In its sample, this clonotype was seen many times. The V call is TRBV29-1, the J call TRBJ2-7, with 8 bases fitting TRBD2. Germline CDR1 reads SQVTM; CDR2 reads ANQGSEA. The CDR3 has 14 amino acids. The junction had 5 bases not matched to a gene; V was cut back by 0 bases and J by 4 bases. DNA for the CDR3: TGCAGCGTTGAAGATCGGGGGGGGGTTTACGAGCAGTACTTC. Amino acids: CSVEDRGGVYEQYF.

With regard to this clonotype: Sequence at one end of the junction differs from germline and may be a read error. The gene calls are TRBV4-3 and TRBJ2-7; 8 bases match TRBD2. CDR1 is LGHNA and CDR2 is YSLEER in the germline V gene. The CDR3 totals 15 residues. The DNA of the CDR3 is TGCGCCCGCAGCCCAGGGCCTAGCGGGCCCTACGAGCCGTACTTC. Protein product: CARSPGPSGPYEPYF.

Details on this clonotype: This may arise from a read error, as a much more abundant clone is one base away. The missing conserved phenylalanine or tryptophan at the end of this CDR3 makes a read error likely. The chain recombines TRBV3-1 with TRBJ2-2; 13 bases fit TRBD2. Unmatched junction bases numbered 9, after V lost 1 base and J lost 7 bases. The CDR3 has 18 residues. The germline V gene has CDR1 LGHDT and CDR2 YNNKEL (reference sequence). CDR3 DNA sequence: TGTGCCAGCAGCCAAGTATACGGACTAGCGGGAGCGGTCGGGGAGCTGTTTCTT. It encodes CASSQVYGLAGAVGELFL.

This clonotype was observed at least ten times. The J gene is TRBJ2-4, the V gene TRBV2; TRBD2 aligns across 9 bases. CDR1 and CDR2 (germline): SNHLY, FYNNEI. The CDR3 extends over 17 amino acids. Unmatched junction bases numbered 11, after V lost 4 bases and J lost 4 bases. CDR3 in DNA: TGTGCCAGCAGTGTCATAGCGGGGGACACAGCTAAAAACATTCAGTACTTC. Translated, it gives CASSVIAGDTAKNIQYF.

V gene TRBV7-8 combines with J gene TRBJ2-1, with TRBD2 matching 8 bases. The CDR3 consists of 13 residues. Trimming removed 8 bases from V and 6 bases from J; junction bases left unmatched: 6. Germline values: CDR1 SGHVS, CDR2 FQNEAQ. CDR3 DNA sequence: TGTGCCAGCTTGCTCGGGACTAGCAATGAGCAGTTCTTC. Protein: CASLLGTSNEQFF.

A few counts support this clonotype. A much larger clone differs by one base, so this may be a read error. The chain recombines TRBV5-3 with TRBJ2-3; TRBD1 aligns across 7 bases. TRBV5-3 is known as an ORF, though its function is uncertain. J lost 0 bases, V lost 8 bases, and 3 bases had no gene match. The CDR3 consists of 13 residues. In DNA form, the CDR3 reads TGTGCCAGCAGGGGGAGAAGCACAGATACGCAGTATTTT. It codes for CASRGRSTDTQYF.

This clonotype has more than one count but fewer than ten. The gene calls are TRBV27 and TRBJ2-7, with D perhaps being TRBD1 or TRBD2 (5 bases each). The CDR3 has 19 amino acids. Trimming took off 4 bases at V and 4 bases at J, with 29 bases between the two ends. Germline assignment: CDR1 MNHEY and CDR2 SMNVEV (reference sequence). The CDR3 nucleotides read TGTGCCAGCAGTTCCACGGGCAGGGAAGGGCCTACGGAGGCATACGAGCAGTACTTC. Translating gives CASSSTGREGPTEAYEQYF.

Only a few counts were recorded for this clonotype. The chain has TRBV4-2 and TRBJ2-7, with 11 bases aligning to TRBD2. CDR1 and CDR2 from the germline V gene are LGHNA and YNFKEQ. The CDR3 runs to 16 residues. V dropped 0 bases and J dropped 2; count of bases not matched to a gene: 3. CDR3 in amino acids: CASSQEEGLAAYEQYF. The CDR3 bases are TGTGCCAGCAGCCAAGAAGAGGGACTAGCGGCCTACGAGCAGTACTTC.

Comment on this clonotype: A read error may explain this, as a much larger clone is one base away. The chain carries TRBV4-3 and TRBJ2-7, with D unresolved. The germline gives CDR1 LGHNA, CDR2 YSLEER. CDR3 length equals 12 residues. CDR3 amino acids: CASSQGLGEQHF. DNA of the CDR3: TGCGCCAGCAGCCAAGGGCTGGGCGAGCAGCACTTC.